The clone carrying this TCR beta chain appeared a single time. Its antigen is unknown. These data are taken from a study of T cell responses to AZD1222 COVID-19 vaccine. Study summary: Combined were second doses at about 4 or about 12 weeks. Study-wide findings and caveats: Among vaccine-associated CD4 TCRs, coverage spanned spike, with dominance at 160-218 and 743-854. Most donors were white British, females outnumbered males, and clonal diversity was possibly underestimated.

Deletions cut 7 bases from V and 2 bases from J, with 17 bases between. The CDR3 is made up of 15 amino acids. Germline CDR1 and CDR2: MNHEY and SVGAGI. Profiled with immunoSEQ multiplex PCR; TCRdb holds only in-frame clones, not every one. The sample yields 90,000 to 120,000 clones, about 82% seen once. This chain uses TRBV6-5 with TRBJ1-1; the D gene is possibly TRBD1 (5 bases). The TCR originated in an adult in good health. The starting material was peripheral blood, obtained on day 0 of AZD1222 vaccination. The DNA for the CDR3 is TGTGCCAGCACCCCGGGCGGGGCCACAAACACTGAAGCTTTCTTT. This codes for CASTPGGATNTEAFF.